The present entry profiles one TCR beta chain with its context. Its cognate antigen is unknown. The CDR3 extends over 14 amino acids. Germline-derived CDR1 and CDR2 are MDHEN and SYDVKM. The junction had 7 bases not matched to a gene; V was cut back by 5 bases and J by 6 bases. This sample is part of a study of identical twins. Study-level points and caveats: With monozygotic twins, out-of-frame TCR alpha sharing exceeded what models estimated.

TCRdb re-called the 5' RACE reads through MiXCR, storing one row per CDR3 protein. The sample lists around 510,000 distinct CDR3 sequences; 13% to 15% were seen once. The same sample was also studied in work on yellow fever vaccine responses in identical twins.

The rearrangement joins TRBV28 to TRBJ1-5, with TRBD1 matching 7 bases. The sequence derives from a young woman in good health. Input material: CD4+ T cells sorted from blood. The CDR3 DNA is TGTGCCAGCAGTCGACAGGGCCCCAGTCAGCCCCAGCATTTT. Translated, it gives CASSRQGPSQPQHF. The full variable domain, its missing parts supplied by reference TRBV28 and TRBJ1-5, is DVKVTQSSRYLVKRTGEKVFLECVQDMDHENMFWYRQDPGLGLRLIYFSYDVKMKEKGDIPEGYSVSREKKERFSLILESASTNQTSMYLCASSRQGPSQPQHFGDGTRLSIL.